Below are 18 T cell receptor beta chains sequenced from a single sample in a study of T cells in women clearing cervical HPV infection. Clones were read by immunoSEQ multiplex PCR, and TCRdb kept only the in-frame ones, dropping some. The sample totals around 30,000 clones; its top ten clones hold approximately 3%. Material: blood buffy coat. These receptors were taken from a woman between 18 and 70 years old with a cervical HPV16 infection that either progressed to CIN3+ or cleared (not recorded which).

Comment on this clone: The read halts 3 residues ahead of the CDR3 end, with the missing end drawn from the germline J gene. The rearrangement uses TRBV7-3 and TRBJ1-6; D gene unclear. Trimming took 5 bases from V and 5 from J, leaving 13 bases between them. The germline gives CDR1 SGHTA, CDR2 FQGTGA. The CDR3 is made up of 15 amino acids. The CDR3 here is CASSLLTGNNSPLHF. Partial CDR3 DNA: TGTGCCAGCAGCCTCCTGACGGGGAATAATTCACCC.

In regard to this clone: The read ends 3 residues shy of where the CDR3 ends; the end is completed using the germline J gene. The chain links TRBV9 to TRBJ1-6; tentatively, D is TRBD1 (5 bases). Germline V gene sequence: CDR1 SGDLS, CDR2 YYNGEE. The CDR3 has 15 amino acids. V was trimmed by 2 bases and J by 4 bases, leaving 10 bases between them. The part of the CDR3 DNA that was read is TGTGCCAGCAGCGTTGGGGCCGAGTATAATTCACCC. It is translated as CASSVGAEYNSP. The full CDR3 is CASSVGAEYNSPLHF.

As concerns this clone: Relative to the germline gene, one junction end is altered; a read error may explain this. The CDR3 goes on 3 residues after the read ends, and that part is filled in from the germline J gene. The genes are TRBV18 and TRBJ2-6; tentative D call: TRBD2 (6 bases). The CDR3 is 19 residues long. Germline V CDR1 and CDR2: KGHSH, LQKENI. The part of the CDR3 DNA that was read is TGTGCCAGCTTACCACAAAGAGGAGGGTCCCACTCTGGGGCCAACGTC. Translation: CASLPQRGGSHSGANV. The entire CDR3 reads CASLPQRGGSHSGANVLTF.

CDR3 DNA (partial): TGTGCCAGCAGTTACGGGGGCGAC. Translated: CASSYGGD. The complete CDR3 sequence is CASSYGGDYTF. V is TRBV6-2 or TRBV6-3 and J is TRBJ1-2; tentative D call: TRBD1 (6 bases). From the germline J gene comes the end of the CDR3, since the read stops 3 residues before it. This CDR3 is built from 11 residues. In germline, CDR1 is MNHEY, CDR2 SVGEGT.

Points on this clone: The CDR3 is cut off 3 residues early in the read; its end comes from the germline J gene. The rearrangement links TRBV20-1 to TRBJ1-1; 8 bases are shared with TRBD1. The CDR3 contains 14 residues. Germline-derived CDR1 and CDR2 are DFQATT and SNEGSKA (reference sequence). V gave up 1 base and J gave up 3 bases; unmatched junction bases: 4. Partial CDR3 DNA: TGCAGTGCTAGAGCCTCAGGGGGCGACACTGAA. Its translation is CSARASGGDTE. The entire CDR3 is CSARASGGDTEAFF.

Notes on this clone: A read error may produce the germline difference seen at one junction end. The CDR3 end lies 3 residues beyond the end of the read and is filled in from the germline J gene. Other DNA variants within this sample encode the same CDR3. The chain uses TRBV5-1 and TRBJ1-1; 9 positions agree with TRBD1. The CDR3 runs to 15 residues. Per the germline V gene, CDR1 is SGHRS and CDR2 is YFSETQ. CDR3 in amino acids: CASSLGGQGNTEAFF. The sequenced part of the CDR3 DNA is TGCGCCAGCAGCTTGGGTGGACAGGGGAACACTGAG. Drawing the rest from reference TRBV5-1 and TRBJ1-1, the complete variable domain is KAGVTQTPRYLIKTRGQQVTLSCSPISGHRSVSWYQQTPGQGLQFLFEYFSETQRNKGNFPGRFSGRQFSNSRSEMNVSTLELGDSALYLCASSLGGQGNTEAFFGQGTRLTVV.

Regarding this clone: The read gets to within 3 residues of the CDR3 end, and the germline J gene fills in the rest. V gene TRBV19 combines with J gene TRBJ2-1; 8 positions agree with TRBD2. Germline V CDR1 and CDR2: LNHDA, SQIVND (reference sequence). The CDR3 contains 15 residues. After removal of 3 bases from V and 5 bases from J, the junction contained 6 bases not matched to a gene. Incomplete CDR3 DNA: TGTGCCAGTAGTATCCTAGGAGCGGGGGACAATGAG. Translated: CASSILGAGDNE. The whole CDR3 reads CASSILGAGDNEQFF.

Comments on this clone: The CDR3 end lies 3 residues beyond the end of the read and is filled in from the germline J gene. The V gene is TRBV19, the J gene TRBJ2-3, with D perhaps matching TRBD1 (6 bases). Germline CDR1 reads LNHDA; CDR2 reads SQIVND (reference sequence). CDR3 length: 13 residues. The CDR3 bases that were read are TGTGCCAGTAGTTCACAGGGCCGGCAGCCG. This gives the protein CASSSQGRQP. From start to end, the CDR3 is CASSSQGRQPQYF.

Note on this clone: One junction end disagrees with the germline gene, perhaps due to a read error. The missing CDR3 end, 3 residues past where the read stops, is filled in from the germline J gene. At the DNA level, this CDR3 is encoded by other sequences in the same sample as well. The chain links TRBV6-2 or TRBV6-3 to TRBJ1-3; 7 nucleotides align to TRBD1. The CDR3 has 14 residues. Per the germline V gene, CDR1 is MNHEY and CDR2 is SVGEGT. CDR3 bases read: TGTGCCAGCAGAAGAACAGGGGCCGGAAACACA. Encoded protein: CASRRTGAGNT. The whole CDR3 sequence is CASRRTGAGNTIYF.

With regard to this clone: Read data end 3 residues before the CDR3 end; the end is taken from the germline J gene. The chain combines TRBV20-1 with TRBJ2-1; TRBD2 matches at 7 bases. The CDR3 has 11 residues. V gave up 5 bases and J gave up 5 bases; unmatched junction bases: 0. In germline, CDR1 is DFQATT, CDR2 SNEGSKA (reference sequence). The DNA read from the CDR3 is TGCAGTGCTGGGGGGGACAATGAG. Amino acids: CSAGGDNE. The full CDR3 protein is CSAGGDNEQFF.

Remarks on this clone: The read terminates 3 residues ahead of where the CDR3 ends, so the germline J gene completes it. The chain recombines TRBV30 with TRBJ1-1, with TRBD1 matching over 8 bases. Germline values: CDR1 GTSNPN, CDR2 SVGIG (reference sequence). The CDR3 has 15 amino acids. The chain's CDR3 is CAWSGGGGGQVTAFF. The sequenced part of the CDR3 DNA is TGTGCCTGGAGTGGCGGTGGTGGGGGACAGGTAACG.

Points on this clone: The CDR3 end is not reached by the read, which stops 3 residues before it; the germline J gene fills it in. J is TRBJ2-3 and V is TRBV18; D call uncertain. Germline assignment: CDR1 KGHSH and CDR2 LQKENI. The CDR3 contains 14 residues. The covered CDR3 bases are TGTGCCAGCTCACCACGGCAGGTACAAGAGACG. Translated: CASSPRQVQET. The CDR3 as a whole reads CASSPRQVQETQYF.

The DNA read from the CDR3 is TGCAGTGCTAGAGATATAGCGGGGGGCGACCAAGAGACG. Its translation: CSARDIAGGDQET. The entire CDR3 protein reads CSARDIAGGDQETQYF. The chain uses TRBV20-1 and TRBJ2-3, with 10 positions matching TRBD2. The read falls 3 residues short of the CDR3 end, and the missing part is taken from the germline J gene. The CDR3 spans 16 residues. Germline V CDR1 and CDR2: DFQATT, SNEGSKA (reference sequence).

Turning to this clone: The read stops 3 residues short of the end of the CDR3; the missing end is completed from the germline J gene. Different DNA sequences within this sample yield the same CDR3. This chain connects TRBV18 to TRBJ1-1; 7 bases match TRBD1. CDR3 length: 13 amino acids. Germline CDR1 reads KGHSH; CDR2 reads LQKENI. CDR3 amino acids: CASSGTEGETAFF. The part of the CDR3 DNA that was read is TGTGCCAGCTCCGGGACAGAGGGAGAGACC.

CDR3 protein: CASSDVLSHTEAFF. The sequenced part of the CDR3 DNA is TGTGCCAGCAGTGATGTACTGAGCCACACTGAA. The rearrangement uses TRBV2 and TRBJ1-1; D call uncertain. The CDR3 end lies 3 residues beyond the end of the read and is filled in from the germline J gene. The CDR3 runs 14 residues. In germline, CDR1 is SNHLY, CDR2 FYNNEI. Trimming cost V 3 bases and J 3 bases, with 11 bases left between them.

A note on this clone: The CDR3 end lies 3 residues beyond the end of the read and is filled in from the germline J gene. The chain recombines TRBV6-1 with TRBJ2-1, with TRBD2 matching 13 bases. J lost 6 bases, V lost 4 bases, and 3 bases had no gene match. From germline, CDR1 is MNHNS and CDR2 SASEGT. CDR3 length: 15 residues. The CDR3 loop reads CASSGLAGGLNEQFF. CDR3 bases read: TGTGCCAGCAGTGGACTAGCGGGGGGACTCAATGAG.

The CDR3 here is CASSQEDREETQYF. Incomplete CDR3 DNA: TGCGCCAGCAGCCAAGAGGACAGGGAAGAGACC. V gene TRBV4-1 combines with J gene TRBJ2-5, with 8 bases matching TRBD1. The read falls 3 residues short of the CDR3 end, and the missing part is taken from the germline J gene. This CDR3 contains 14 residues. In germline, CDR1 is MGHRA, CDR2 YSYEKL. V shed 0 bases and J 3 bases; nucleotides not matched to a gene: 0.

Comments on this clone: Read data end 3 residues before the CDR3 end; the end is taken from the germline J gene. The chain is built from TRBV20-1 and TRBJ1-1; 9 positions agree with TRBD1. The CDR3 totals 13 residues. Germline V gene lookup returns CDR1 DFQATT and CDR2 SNEGSKA (reference sequence). This CDR3 reads CSAKDRGQETAFF. CDR3 DNA (partial): TGCAGTGCAAAGGACAGGGGTCAAGAGACA.